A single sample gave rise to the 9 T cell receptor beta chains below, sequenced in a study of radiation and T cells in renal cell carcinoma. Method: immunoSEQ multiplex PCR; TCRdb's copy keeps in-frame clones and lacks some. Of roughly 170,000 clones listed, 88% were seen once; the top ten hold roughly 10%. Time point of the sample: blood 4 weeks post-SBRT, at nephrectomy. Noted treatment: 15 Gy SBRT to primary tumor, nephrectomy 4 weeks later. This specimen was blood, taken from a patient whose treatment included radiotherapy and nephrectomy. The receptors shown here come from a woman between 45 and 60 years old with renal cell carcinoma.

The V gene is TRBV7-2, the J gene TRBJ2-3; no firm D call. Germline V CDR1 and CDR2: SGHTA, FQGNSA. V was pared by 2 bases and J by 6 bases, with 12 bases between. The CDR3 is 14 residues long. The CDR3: CASSLMVGADTQYF. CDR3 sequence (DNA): TGTGCCAGCAGCTTAATGGTCGGAGCGGATACGCAGTATTTT. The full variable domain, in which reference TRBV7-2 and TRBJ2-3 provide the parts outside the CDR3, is GAGVSQSPSNKVTEKGKDVELRCDPISGHTALYWYRQSLGQGLEFLIYFQGNSAPDKSGLPSDRFSAERTGGSVSTLTIQRTQQEDSAVYLCASSLMVGADTQYFGPGTRLTVL.

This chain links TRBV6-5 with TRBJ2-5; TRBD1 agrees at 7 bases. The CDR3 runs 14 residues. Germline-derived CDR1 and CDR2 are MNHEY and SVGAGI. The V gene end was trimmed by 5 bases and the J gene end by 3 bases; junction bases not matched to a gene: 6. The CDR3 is CASSRRGSKETQYF. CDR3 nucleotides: TGTGCCAGCAGTCGCAGGGGGTCTAAAGAGACCCAGTACTTC.

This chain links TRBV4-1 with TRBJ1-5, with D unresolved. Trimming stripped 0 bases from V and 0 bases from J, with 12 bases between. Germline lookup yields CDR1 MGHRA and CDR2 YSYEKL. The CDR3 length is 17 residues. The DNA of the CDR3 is TGCGCCAGCAGCCAAGAGAATTCAGATTATAGCAATCAGCCCCAGCATTTT. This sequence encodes CASSQENSDYSNQPQHF.

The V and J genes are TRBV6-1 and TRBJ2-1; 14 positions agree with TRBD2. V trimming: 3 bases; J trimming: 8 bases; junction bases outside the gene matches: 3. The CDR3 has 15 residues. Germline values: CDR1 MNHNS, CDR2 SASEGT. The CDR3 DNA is TGTGCCAGCAGTGAGACTAGCGGGGGGGCGGATGAGCAGTTCTTC. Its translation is CASSETSGGADEQFF.

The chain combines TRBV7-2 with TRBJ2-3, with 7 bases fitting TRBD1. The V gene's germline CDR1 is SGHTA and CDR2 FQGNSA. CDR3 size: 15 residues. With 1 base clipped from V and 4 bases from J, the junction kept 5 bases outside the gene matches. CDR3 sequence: CASSLDETGSDTQYF. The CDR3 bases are TGTGCCAGCAGCTTAGATGAGACAGGGTCAGATACGCAGTATTTT.

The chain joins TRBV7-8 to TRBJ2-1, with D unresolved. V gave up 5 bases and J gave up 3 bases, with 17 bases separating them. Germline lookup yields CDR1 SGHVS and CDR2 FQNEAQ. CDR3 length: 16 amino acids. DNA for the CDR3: TGTGCCAGCAGCCCAACCCCGAGACATAGCTACAATGAGCAGTTCTTC. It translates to CASSPTPRHSYNEQFF.

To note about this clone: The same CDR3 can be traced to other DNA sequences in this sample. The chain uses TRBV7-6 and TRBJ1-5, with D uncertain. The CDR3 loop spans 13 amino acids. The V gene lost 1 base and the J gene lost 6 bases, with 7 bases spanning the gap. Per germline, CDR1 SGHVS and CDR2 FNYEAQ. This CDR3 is CASSLGGGQPQHF. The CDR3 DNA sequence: TGTGCCAGCAGCTTAGGGGGAGGTCAGCCCCAGCATTTT.

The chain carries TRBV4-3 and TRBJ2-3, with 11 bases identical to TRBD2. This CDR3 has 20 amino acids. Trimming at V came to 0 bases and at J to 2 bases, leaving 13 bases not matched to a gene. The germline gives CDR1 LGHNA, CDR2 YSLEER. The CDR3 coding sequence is TGCGCCAGCAGCCAAGAGAGCCGTAGCGGGGGGGCTGTTTACACAGATACGCAGTATTTT. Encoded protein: CASSQESRSGGAVYTDTQYF.

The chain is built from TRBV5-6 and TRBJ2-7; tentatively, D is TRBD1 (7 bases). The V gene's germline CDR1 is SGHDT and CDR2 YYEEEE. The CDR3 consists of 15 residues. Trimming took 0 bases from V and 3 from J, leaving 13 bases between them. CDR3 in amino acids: CASSLGQGGDYEQYF. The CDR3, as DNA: TGTGCCAGCAGCTTGGGGCAGGGGGGAGACTACGAGCAGTACTTC.